What follows describes a single T cell receptor beta chain. The specificity of this receptor is unknown. No much larger clonotype is one base removed from it; base qualities were not supplied. These data come from a study of OX40 agonist ivuxolimab in advanced cancers. The study in broad terms: Ivuxolimab, which targeted the costimulatory receptor OX40 (CD134), was an agonistic, fully human IgG2 monoclonal antibody. Of the roughly 53 patients in dose escalation, some 20 had hepatocellular carcinoma, approximately 15 had melanoma, 9 had renal cell carcinoma and 9 had head and neck cancer. Intravenous ivuxolimab was administered to patients every 2 weeks at six dose levels: 0.01, 0.1, 0.3, 1.5, 3 and 10 mg/kg. Partial responses occurred in three dose-escalation patients, of whom one had hepatocellular carcinoma and two had cutaneous melanoma. Patients were allowed to have had prior anti-PD-1, anti-PD-L1 or anti-CTLA-4 therapy, and 40% of the dose-escalation patients had previously received checkpoint inhibitors. Peripheral TCRbeta sequencing was intended to test whether TCR sequence diversity was altered and clonal T-cell expansion was caused by ivuxolimab. The monotherapy dose-escalation portion (N of about 50 patients) of the phase I ivuxolimab trial is reported in the paper. The dose-escalation cohort was over 70% male with a mean age of roughly 60 years, ranging from 23 to 79.

Broad study findings and their caveats: At doses of 0.1 to 3.0 mg/kg, clonal expansion of both CD4+ and CD8+ T cells in blood was seen between baseline and week 6. After ivuxolimab, more expanded clones were found on average in CD8+ T cells than in CD4+ T cells. Low levels of normalized T-cell clonal expansion were also seen in some patients who did not respond. In the 0.1-3.0 mg/kg groups, partial responders had among the lowest normalized peripheral clonal expansion, particularly in CD8+ T cells. The antigen specificity of the clonally expanded peripheral T cells was not determined.

Trimming takes 8 bases from V and 0 bases from J, and the germline ends sit 11 bases apart. Its CDR3 holds 13 amino acids, cysteine through phenylalanine. Only the CDR3 DNA stays, 39 bases, in frame from base 1. The germline V gene sets CDR1 to SQVTM and CDR2 to ANQGSEA. To sequence the TCRbeta CDR3 region, genomic DNA was isolated from the sorted cells. The immunoSEQ Assay was used for sequencing of TCRbeta CDR3 regions. TCRdb took over this immuneACCESS table, retaining in-frame rearrangements with V and J assigned. Such tables are incomplete; in checked studies, under half of the missing clones stem from an unresolved V gene, and the remainder is unexplained. The sample yields under 70,000 clones; roughly 90% were counted once. The ten largest clones capture approximately 1.5% of the sample. Patients with autoimmune disease history or receiving systemic immunosuppression were excluded from the trial. In every dose cohort, peripheral blood was drawn for TCR sequencing at baseline, cycle 4 day 1, and cycle 7 day 1. Samples were obtained from an open-label, multicenter, first-in-human phase I dose-escalation trial of ivuxolimab. The trial enrolled adults with locally advanced or metastatic head and neck squamous cell, hepatocellular, melanoma or renal cell carcinoma. Before TCR sequencing, CD4+ T cells and CD8+ T cells from peripheral blood were sorted into separate populations.

The rearrangement combines TRBV29-1 with TRBJ1-5; a confident D gene designation cannot be given. The sequence was obtained from an adult with an advanced solid tumor such as melanoma, head and neck, liver or kidney cancer. The specimen comprised CD4+ or CD8+ T cells sorted from blood, sampled in a trial of the OX40 agonist ivuxolimab. The DNA reads as follows: TGCAGCTATAGAGACGATAGCAATCAGCCCCAGCATTTT. Its amino acids are CSYRDDSNQPQHF. Reference TRBV29-1 and TRBJ1-5 genes cover what lies past the CDR3, so the full variable domain is SAVISQKPSRDICQRGTSLTIQCQVDSQVTMMFWYRQQPGQSLTLIATANQGSEATYESGFVIDKFPISRPNLTFSTLTVSNMSPEDSSIYLCSYRDDSNQPQHFGDGTRLSIL.